The 29 T cell receptor beta chains presented below share a single source sample, sequenced in a study of blood T cell repertoires in COVID-19. Clones were sequenced by immunoSEQ multiplex PCR, and TCRdb holds only the in-frame ones, with some missing. Of about 230,000 clones in the sample, around 85% are singletons; the top ten hold 3% to 3.5%. Sample: PBMCs or T cells enriched from blood (not recorded which). The receptor set was obtained from a woman between 50 and 59 years old in a cohort exposed to, infected with or recovered from COVID-19 (not recorded which).

The CDR3 here is CASSPGQSTFAFYTF. The CDR3 DNA reads TGTGCCAGCTCACCTGGGCAGTCTACCTTCGCTTTCTACACCTTC. The chain has TRBV18 and TRBJ1-2; D ambiguous. V lost 3 bases to trimming and J lost 10 bases, with 21 bases between them. This CDR3 has 15 residues. Germline V gene sequence: CDR1 KGHSH, CDR2 LQKENI.

The chain links TRBV5-1 to TRBJ1-1; D is ambiguous. CDR1 is SGHRS, CDR2 YFSETQ, per germline. The CDR3 is made up of 15 amino acids. Trimming cost V 4 bases and J 4 bases, with 17 bases left between them. In DNA, the CDR3 is TGCGCCAGCAGCCTGGACGGGGTCGTCGGCACTGAAGCTTTCTTT. It is translated as CASSLDGVVGTEAFF.

The chain combines TRBV7-2 with TRBJ2-5; TRBD2 is a possible D gene (7 bases). Germline CDR1 and CDR2: SGHTA and FQGNSA. The CDR3 has 14 residues. V lost 3 bases to trimming and J lost 3 bases, with 11 bases between them. DNA of the CDR3: TGTGCCAGCAGCTTTGGGGGGGGCGAAGAGACCCAGTACTTC. This gives the protein CASSFGGGEETQYF. Filled out from reference TRBV7-2 and TRBJ2-5, the complete variable domain reads GAGVSQSPSNKVTEKGKDVELRCDPISGHTALYWYRQSLGQGLEFLIYFQGNSAPDKSGLPSDRFSAERTGGSVSTLTIQRTQQEDSAVYLCASSFGGGEETQYFGPGTRLLVL.

The CDR3 bases are TGTGCCAGCAGTGCCCCGGGACAGGGGGATCAGCCCCAGCATTTT. Residues: CASSAPGQGDQPQHF. The chain links TRBV28 to TRBJ1-5, with 11 bases fitting TRBD1. This CDR3 is 15 amino acids long. V lost 5 bases, J lost 5 bases, and 5 bases stayed unmatched. Germline CDR1 and CDR2: MDHEN and SYDVKM.

The genes are TRBV6-5 and TRBJ2-5, with 8 bases fitting TRBD1. V lost 7 bases and J lost 2; bases outside the gene matches: 3. CDR1 is MNHEY, CDR2 SVGAGI, per germline. The CDR3 is 13 residues long. CDR3 in amino acids: CASNRQGQETQYF. CDR3 bases: TGTGCCAGCAATAGACAGGGGCAAGAGACCCAGTACTTC.

This chain connects TRBV27 to TRBJ1-5, with 8 nucleotides matching TRBD1. This CDR3 is 14 amino acids long. Per germline, CDR1 MNHEY and CDR2 SMNVEV (reference sequence). With 3 bases clipped from V and 7 bases from J, the junction kept 5 bases outside the gene matches. CDR3 coding DNA: TGTGCCAGCAGTTTTACAGGGGGTCGGCAGCCCCAGCATTTT. Translation: CASSFTGGRQPQHF.

The genes are TRBV27 and TRBJ2-7; D not certain. The ends were cut back, 2 bases at V and 0 bases at J, with 8 bases in the middle. CDR1 and CDR2 from the germline V gene are MNHEY and SMNVEV (reference sequence). The CDR3 is 14 residues long. CDR3 nucleotide sequence: TGTGCCAGCAGTTTAAACAGCATCTCCTACGAGCAGTACTTC. Residues: CASSLNSISYEQYF.

This rearrangement joins TRBV4-3 to TRBJ1-4, with TRBD1 matching 7 bases. The V segment lost 2 bases and the J segment 5 bases; nucleotides outside the gene matches: 8. The CDR3 is 16 residues long. Germline CDR1 LGHNA, CDR2 YSLEER. The CDR3 DNA follows: TGCGCCAGCAGCCAAACATCAGGCAGGGGGAATGAAAAACTGTTTTTT. It codes for CASSQTSGRGNEKLFF.

This clone has more than one count but fewer than ten. This chain uses TRBV5-6 with TRBJ2-7; the match to TRBD1 covers 11 bases. The CDR3 runs 14 residues. The germline V gene encodes CDR1 SGHDT and CDR2 YYEEEE. V lost 2 bases to trimming and J lost 7 bases; unmatched junction nucleotides: 5. The CDR3 DNA reads as TGTGCCAGCAGCTTCGCGGGACAGGGGGGGGAGCAGTACTTC. Translated, it gives CASSFAGQGGEQYF.

This clone was counted only a few times. The chain has TRBV7-2 and TRBJ1-2, with 7 nucleotides matching TRBD1. J gave up 13 bases and V 5 bases, and 16 bases lay outside the gene matches. Germline V gene sequence: CDR1 SGHTA, CDR2 FQGNSA. This CDR3 is 14 amino acids long. The CDR3 DNA sequence: TGTGCCAGCAGCCATCTAGGTTGGGACAGCCTAAGCACCTTC. It specifies CASSHLGWDSLSTF.

A single count supports this clone. The rearrangement uses TRBV24-1 and TRBJ2-7, with D possibly matching TRBD2 (6 bases). This CDR3 is built from 14 residues. Trimming cost V 4 bases and J 3 bases, with 12 bases left between them. Germline CDR1 is KGHDR and CDR2 is SFDVKD. The CDR3 region is CATSDSGVSYEQYF. DNA for the CDR3: TGTGCCACCAGTGACTCGGGAGTCAGCTACGAGCAGTACTTC.

V gene TRBV7-3 combines with J gene TRBJ2-3; a weak D match, TRBD1 (5 bases). The CDR3 contains 13 residues. Trimming shortened V by 2 bases and J by 6 bases, and 9 bases separated the two germline ends. CDR1 is SGHTA, CDR2 FQGTGA, per germline. The CDR3 DNA reads as TGTGCCAGCAGCTTAGGGGCAGTTGATACGCAGTATTTT. Its translation is CASSLGAVDTQYF.

The chain joins TRBV7-3 to TRBJ2-2; TRBD2 matches at 14 bases. Germline V gene data show CDR1 as SGHTA and CDR2 as FQGTGA. With 5 bases clipped from V and 10 bases from J, the junction kept 3 bases outside the gene matches. The CDR3 runs 14 residues. The CDR3 region is CASSRLAGGQELFF. CDR3 in DNA: TGTGCCAGCAGCCGACTAGCGGGGGGGCAGGAGCTGTTTTTT.

The chain recombines TRBV5-4 with TRBJ1-1, with 7 bases lining up with TRBD1. V dropped 2 bases and J dropped 1; count of bases not matched to a gene: 8. Germline V gives CDR1 SGHNT, CDR2 YYREEE (reference sequence). The CDR3 has 16 amino acids. CDR3 loop: CASSLVGGDRNTEAFF. The DNA for the CDR3 is TGTGCCAGCAGCTTAGTAGGGGGCGATCGGAACACTGAAGCTTTCTTT.

The rearrangement joins TRBV24-1 to TRBJ2-1, with TRBD2 identical over 7 bases. The CDR3 runs 14 residues. From germline, CDR1 is KGHDR and CDR2 SFDVKD. V dropped 0 bases and J dropped 10; count of bases not matched to a gene: 5. CDR3 bases: TGTGCCACCAGTGATTTGGGGAGGGAGGAAGAGCAGTTCTTC. This codes for CATSDLGREEEQFF.

This sequence joins TRBV7-3 and TRBJ1-1, with 8 bases aligning to TRBD1. From germline, CDR1 is SGHTA and CDR2 FQGTGA. This CDR3 region has 14 residues. Trimming cost V 5 bases and J 8 bases; bases outside gene matches: 10. The CDR3 region is CASSLYGQGSEAFF. In DNA form, the CDR3 reads TGTGCCAGCAGCCTCTACGGACAGGGCTCCGAAGCTTTCTTT.

V gene TRBV27 combines with J gene TRBJ1-4; 9 bases map to TRBD1. CDR1 and CDR2 (germline): MNHEY, SMNVEV (reference sequence). There are 15 residues in the CDR3. J lost 2 bases, V lost 6 bases, and 4 bases had no gene match. For the CDR3, the DNA is TGTGCCAGCAGACAGGGGGCATCGACTAATGAAAAACTGTTTTTT. Translating it yields CASRQGASTNEKLFF.

This sequence joins TRBV2 and TRBJ1-2; unclear D gene. CDR1 SNHLY and CDR2 FYNNEI come from the germline V gene. V lost 4 bases and J lost 8, with 11 bases in between. CDR3 length: 12 residues. The CDR3 sequence: CASSGQVRGYTF. The DNA of the CDR3 is TGTGCCAGCAGTGGACAAGTCCGCGGCTACACCTTC.

V usage is TRBV6-2 or TRBV6-3 and J usage is TRBJ2-7; TRBD2 matches 12 bases. With 5 bases clipped from V and 5 bases from J, the junction kept 10 bases outside the gene matches. This CDR3 comprises 16 residues. Germline-derived CDR1 and CDR2 are MNHEY and SVGEGT. CDR3 loop: CASSHPLAGGHNEQYF. The CDR3 DNA is TGTGCCAGCAGTCACCCTCTAGCGGGGGGGCACAACGAGCAGTACTTC.

This clone was observed many times. The same CDR3 is also encoded by other DNA sequences in this sample. CDR3 sequence reads: CASSSRVNSPLHF. CDR3 bases: TGTGCCAGTAGTTCCCGGGTAAATTCACCCCTCCACTTT. The chain uses TRBV19 and TRBJ1-6, with D unclear. CDR3 length equals 13 residues. Trimming cost V 5 bases and J 7 bases, with 9 bases left between them. CDR1 is LNHDA and CDR2 is SQIVND in the germline V gene (reference sequence).

CDR3 coding DNA: TGTGCCAGCAGTTACCACAGGGGAAATGGCTACACCTTC. It specifies CASSYHRGNGYTF. V is TRBV12-3 or TRBV12-4 and J is TRBJ1-2; 7 bases agree with TRBD1. This CDR3 has 13 amino acids. The V segment lost 4 bases and the J segment 6 bases; nucleotides outside the gene matches: 5.

The chain joins TRBV4-2 to TRBJ2-5; 7 positions agree with TRBD1. V was pared by 1 base and J by 5 bases, with 10 bases of the junction left unmatched. Germline V gives CDR1 LGHNA, CDR2 YNFKEQ. The CDR3 has 16 amino acids. The CDR3: CASSQVGGPNEETQYF. The CDR3 DNA sequence: TGTGCCAGCAGCCAAGTAGGGGGCCCCAATGAGGAGACCCAGTACTTC.

CDR3: CASSLFGAWGYTF. CDR3 nucleotides: TGTGCCAGCAGCTTGTTTGGGGCCTGGGGCTACACCTTC. The gene calls are TRBV7-9 and TRBJ1-2; D is possibly TRBD1 (5 bases). V gave up 3 bases and J gave up 8 bases, with 13 bases separating them. Germline CDR1 is SEHNR and CDR2 is FQNEAQ (reference sequence). CDR3 size: 13 residues.

The chain joins TRBV6-5 to TRBJ2-7; 7 bases match TRBD1. The CDR3 sequence is 14 residues long. After removal of 5 bases from V and 2 bases from J, the junction contained 6 bases not matched to a gene. Germline V gene lookup returns CDR1 MNHEY and CDR2 SVGAGI. Here the CDR3 reads CASSPRDRPYEQYF. As DNA, the CDR3 is TGTGCCAGCAGTCCACGGGACAGACCCTACGAGCAGTACTTC.

This sequence joins TRBV2 and TRBJ1-1; 8 nucleotides line up with TRBD1. Germline V CDR1 and CDR2: SNHLY, FYNNEI. Losses at the gene ends were 6 bases for V and 11 bases for J; bases not matched to a gene: 8. This CDR3 comprises 12 residues. Written as DNA, the CDR3 is TGTGCCAGCAGCGTGCCGGACAGGGCCGCTTTCTTT. Translating gives CASSVPDRAAFF.

J is TRBJ2-5 and V is TRBV29-1, with D maybe TRBD1 (5 bases). The CDR3 contains 12 residues. V was trimmed by 5 bases and J by 1 base, leaving 8 bases between them. Germline CDR1 reads SQVTM; CDR2 reads ANQGSEA. The CDR3: CSVRQSQETQYF. The CDR3 region has the DNA TGCAGCGTTCGACAGTCCCAAGAGACCCAGTACTTC. Looking up the rest from reference TRBV29-1 and TRBJ2-5 gives the full variable domain: SAVISQKPSRDICQRGTSLTIQCQVDSQVTMMFWYRQQPGQSLTLIATANQGSEATYESGFVIDKFPISRPNLTFSTLTVSNMSPEDSSIYLCSVRQSQETQYFGPGTRLLVL.

The chain recombines TRBV6-2 or TRBV6-3 with TRBJ2-7; D might be TRBD1 (6 bases). V was shortened by 0 bases and J by 7 bases, with 13 bases between the two germline ends. From germline, CDR1 is MNHEY and CDR2 SVGEGT. The CDR3 runs to 14 residues. This CDR3 reads CASSYSSQGPEQYF. The CDR3 DNA sequence: TGTGCCAGCAGTTACTCATCGCAGGGGCCTGAGCAGTACTTC.

This chain uses TRBV4-3 with TRBJ1-6, with D perhaps TRBD1 (5 bases). The CDR3 is 18 amino acids. V lost 1 base to trimming and J lost 9 bases, with 22 bases between them. CDR1 is LGHNA and CDR2 is YSLEER in the germline V gene. CDR3 nucleotide sequence: TGCGCCAGCAGCCAAGTCGTCTTTCGGCAGGGTAAAGGTTCACCCCTCCACTTT. Encoded protein: CASSQVVFRQGKGSPLHF.

The chain carries TRBV19 and TRBJ1-1; a weak D match, TRBD1 (5 bases). This CDR3 region has 15 residues. Looked up from germline, CDR1 is LNHDA and CDR2 is SQIVND (reference sequence). V lost 1 base and J 1 base, leaving 10 bases between the germline ends. CDR3 sequence (DNA): TGTGCCAGTAGTATAGGACAGATCCAGAACACTGAAGCTTTCTTT. Translated, it gives CASSIGQIQNTEAFF.